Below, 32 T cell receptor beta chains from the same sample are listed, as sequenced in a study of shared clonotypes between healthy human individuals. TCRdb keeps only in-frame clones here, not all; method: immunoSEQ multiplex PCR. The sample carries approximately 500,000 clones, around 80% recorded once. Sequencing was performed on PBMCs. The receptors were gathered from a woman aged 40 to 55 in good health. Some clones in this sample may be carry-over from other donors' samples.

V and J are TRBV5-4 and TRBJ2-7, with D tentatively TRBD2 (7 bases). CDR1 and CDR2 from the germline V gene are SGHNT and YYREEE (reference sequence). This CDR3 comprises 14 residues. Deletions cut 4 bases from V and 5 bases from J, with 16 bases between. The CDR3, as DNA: TGTGCCAGCAGCGCCGCCGGGGGGCTCGACGAGCAGTACTTC. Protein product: CASSAAGGLDEQYF.

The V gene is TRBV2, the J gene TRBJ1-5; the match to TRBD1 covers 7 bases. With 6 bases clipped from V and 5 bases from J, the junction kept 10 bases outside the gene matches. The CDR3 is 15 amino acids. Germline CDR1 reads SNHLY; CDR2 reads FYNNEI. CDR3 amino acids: CASRGVAGGHQPQHF. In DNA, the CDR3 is TGTGCCAGCAGGGGGGTGGCAGGGGGACATCAGCCCCAGCATTTT.

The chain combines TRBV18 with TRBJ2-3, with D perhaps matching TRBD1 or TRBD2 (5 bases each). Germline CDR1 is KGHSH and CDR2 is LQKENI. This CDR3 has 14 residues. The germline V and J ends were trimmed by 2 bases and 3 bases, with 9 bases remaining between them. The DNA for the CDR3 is TGTGCCAGCTCACCAACCAGGGAGACAGATACGCAGTATTTT. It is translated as CASSPTRETDTQYF.

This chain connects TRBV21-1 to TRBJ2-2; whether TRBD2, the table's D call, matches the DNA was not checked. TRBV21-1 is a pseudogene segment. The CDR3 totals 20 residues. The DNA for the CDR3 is TGTGCCAGCAGCCTCACCCCGGGCCTACTAGCGGGAGAAAACACCGGGGAGCTGTTTTTT. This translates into CASSLTPGLLAGENTGELFF.

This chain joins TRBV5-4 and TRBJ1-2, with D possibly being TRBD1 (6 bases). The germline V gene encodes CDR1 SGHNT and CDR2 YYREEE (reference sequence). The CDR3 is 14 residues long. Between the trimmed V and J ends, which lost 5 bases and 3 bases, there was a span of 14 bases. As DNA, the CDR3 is TGTGCCAGCAGGGGGGTCCCAGGGGACTATGGCTACACCTTC. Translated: CASRGVPGDYGYTF.

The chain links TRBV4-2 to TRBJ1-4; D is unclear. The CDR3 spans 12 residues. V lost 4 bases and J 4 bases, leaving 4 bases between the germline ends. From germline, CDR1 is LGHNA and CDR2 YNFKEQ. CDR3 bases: TGTGCCAGCAGCCCGGGTAATGAAAAACTGTTTTTT. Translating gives CASSPGNEKLFF.

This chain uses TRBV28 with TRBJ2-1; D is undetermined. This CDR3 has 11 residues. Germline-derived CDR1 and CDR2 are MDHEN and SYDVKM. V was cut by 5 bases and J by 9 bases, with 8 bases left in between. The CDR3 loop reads CASSLHVEQFF. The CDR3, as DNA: TGTGCCAGCAGTCTACACGTTGAGCAGTTCTTC.

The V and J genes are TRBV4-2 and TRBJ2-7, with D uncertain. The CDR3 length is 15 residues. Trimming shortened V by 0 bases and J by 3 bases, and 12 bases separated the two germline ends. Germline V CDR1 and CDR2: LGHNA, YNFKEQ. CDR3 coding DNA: TGTGCCAGCAGCCAAGAGAGTGGCACCTACTACGAGCAGTACTTC. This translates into CASSQESGTYYEQYF.

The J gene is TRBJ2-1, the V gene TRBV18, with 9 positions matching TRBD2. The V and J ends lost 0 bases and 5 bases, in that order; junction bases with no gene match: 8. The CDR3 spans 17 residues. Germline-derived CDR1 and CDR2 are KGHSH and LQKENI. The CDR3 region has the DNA TGTGCCAGCTCACCACCACCTTTCACTAGCGGGCACAATGAGCAGTTCTTC. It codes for CASSPPPFTSGHNEQFF.

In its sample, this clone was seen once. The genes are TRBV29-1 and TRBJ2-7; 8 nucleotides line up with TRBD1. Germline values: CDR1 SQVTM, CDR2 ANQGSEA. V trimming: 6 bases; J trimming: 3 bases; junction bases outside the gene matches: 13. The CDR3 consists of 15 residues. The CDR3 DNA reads TGCAGCGTGTTCTATGGGGGGACAGGTCTCTACGAGCAGTACTTC. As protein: CSVFYGGTGLYEQYF.

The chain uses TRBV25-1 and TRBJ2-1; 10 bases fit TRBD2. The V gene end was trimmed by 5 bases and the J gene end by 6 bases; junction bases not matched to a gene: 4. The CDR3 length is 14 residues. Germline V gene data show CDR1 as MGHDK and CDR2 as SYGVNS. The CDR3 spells CASSLAGVGNEQFF. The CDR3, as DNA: TGTGCCAGCAGTCTAGCGGGAGTTGGCAATGAGCAGTTCTTC. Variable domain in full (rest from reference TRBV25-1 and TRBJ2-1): EADIYQTPRYLVIGTGKKITLECSQTMGHDKMYWYQQDPGMELHLIHYSYGVNSTEKGDLSSESTVSRIRTEHFPLTLESARPSHTSQYLCASSLAGVGNEQFFGPGTRLTVL.

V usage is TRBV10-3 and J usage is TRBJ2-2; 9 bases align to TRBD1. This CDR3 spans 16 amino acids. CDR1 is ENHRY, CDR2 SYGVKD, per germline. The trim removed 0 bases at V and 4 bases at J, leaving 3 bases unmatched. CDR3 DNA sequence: TGTGCCATCAGTGAGTCTACAGGGGGCTTCACCGGGGAGCTGTTTTTT. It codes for CAISESTGGFTGELFF.

For the CDR3, the DNA is TGTGCCAGCAGTTACACCAGCGACCGCTCTGGAAACACCATATATTTT. This translates into CASSYTSDRSGNTIYF. This chain uses TRBV6-6 with TRBJ1-3; D not resolved. Germline lookup yields CDR1 MNHNY and CDR2 SVGAGI (reference sequence). Trimming shortened V by 2 bases and J by 0 bases, and 11 bases separated the two germline ends. This CDR3 has 16 residues.

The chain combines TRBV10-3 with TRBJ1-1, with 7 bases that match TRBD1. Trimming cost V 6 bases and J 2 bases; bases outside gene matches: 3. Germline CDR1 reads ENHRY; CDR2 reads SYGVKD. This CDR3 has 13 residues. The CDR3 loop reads CAIRGGENTEAFF. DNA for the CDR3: TGTGCCATCAGAGGGGGCGAAAACACTGAAGCTTTCTTT.

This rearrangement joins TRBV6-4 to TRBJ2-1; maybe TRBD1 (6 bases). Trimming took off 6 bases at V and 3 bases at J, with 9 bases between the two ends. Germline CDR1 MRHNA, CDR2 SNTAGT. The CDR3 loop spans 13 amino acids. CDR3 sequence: CASSLDSYNEQFF. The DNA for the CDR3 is TGTGCCAGCAGCCTGGACAGCTACAATGAGCAGTTCTTC.

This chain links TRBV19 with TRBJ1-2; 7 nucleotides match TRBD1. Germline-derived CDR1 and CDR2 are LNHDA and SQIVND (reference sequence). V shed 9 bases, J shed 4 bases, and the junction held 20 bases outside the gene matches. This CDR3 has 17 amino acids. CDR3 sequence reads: CASSRPGQRKHGYGYTF. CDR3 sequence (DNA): TGTGCCAGCTCCCGCCCGGGACAGCGAAAGCACGGCTATGGCTACACCTTC.

The DNA for the CDR3 is TGTGCCAGCAGCTTATTGGGGGCCGGCTACGAGCAGTACTTC. This gives the protein CASSLLGAGYEQYF. The chain uses TRBV7-3 and TRBJ2-7; D possibly corresponds to TRBD1 (6 bases). The CDR3 extends over 14 amino acids. Deletions cut 2 bases from V and 3 bases from J, with 11 bases between. The germline V gene encodes CDR1 SGHTA and CDR2 FQGTGA.

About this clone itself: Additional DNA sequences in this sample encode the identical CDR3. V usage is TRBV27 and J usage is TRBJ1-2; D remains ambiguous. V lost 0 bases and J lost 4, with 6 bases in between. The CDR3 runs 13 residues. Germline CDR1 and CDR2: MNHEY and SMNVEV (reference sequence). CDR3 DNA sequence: TGTGCCAGCAGTTTATCAGGGAGCTATGGCTACACCTTC. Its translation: CASSLSGSYGYTF.

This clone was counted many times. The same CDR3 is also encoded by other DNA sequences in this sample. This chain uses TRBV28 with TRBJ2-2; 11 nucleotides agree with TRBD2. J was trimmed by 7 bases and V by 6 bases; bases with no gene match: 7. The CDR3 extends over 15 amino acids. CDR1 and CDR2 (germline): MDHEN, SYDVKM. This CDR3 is CASSVQTSGIGELFF. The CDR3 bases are TGTGCCAGCAGCGTCCAGACTAGCGGGATCGGGGAGCTGTTTTTT.

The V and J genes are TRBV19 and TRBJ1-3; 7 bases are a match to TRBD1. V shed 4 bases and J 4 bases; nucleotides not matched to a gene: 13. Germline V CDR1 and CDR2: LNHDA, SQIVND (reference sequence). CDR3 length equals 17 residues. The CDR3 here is CASSNWPKGAPGNTIYF. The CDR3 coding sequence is TGTGCCAGTAGTAACTGGCCGAAGGGGGCGCCGGGAAACACCATATATTTT.

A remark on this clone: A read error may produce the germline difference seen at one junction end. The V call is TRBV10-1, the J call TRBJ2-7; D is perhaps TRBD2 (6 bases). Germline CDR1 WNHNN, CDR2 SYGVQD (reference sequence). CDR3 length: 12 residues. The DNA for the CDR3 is TGCGCCAGCAGTGAGGCGGGTGGGGGGTCCGGCTTC. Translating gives CASSEAGGGSGF.

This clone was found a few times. CDR3 in amino acids: CASSPRHDRVHEQYF. CDR3 in DNA: TGTGCCAGCAGCCCTCGGCATGACAGGGTCCACGAGCAGTACTTC. The gene calls are TRBV21-1 and TRBJ2-7; the table names TRBD1, a call not compared with the DNA. TRBV21-1 is a pseudogene segment. This CDR3 is built from 15 residues.

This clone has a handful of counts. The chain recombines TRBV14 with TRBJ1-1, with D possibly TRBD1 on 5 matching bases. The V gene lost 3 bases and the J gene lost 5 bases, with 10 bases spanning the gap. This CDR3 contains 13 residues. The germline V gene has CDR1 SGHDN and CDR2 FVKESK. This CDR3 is CASSQTDRTEAFF. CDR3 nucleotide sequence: TGTGCCAGCAGCCAGACAGATAGGACTGAAGCTTTCTTT.

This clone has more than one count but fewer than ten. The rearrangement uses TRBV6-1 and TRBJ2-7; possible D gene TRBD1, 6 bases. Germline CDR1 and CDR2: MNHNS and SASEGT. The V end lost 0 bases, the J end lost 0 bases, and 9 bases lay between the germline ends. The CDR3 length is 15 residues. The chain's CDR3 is CASSEADSASYEQYF. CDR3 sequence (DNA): TGTGCCAGCAGTGAAGCGGACAGTGCCTCCTACGAGCAGTACTTC.

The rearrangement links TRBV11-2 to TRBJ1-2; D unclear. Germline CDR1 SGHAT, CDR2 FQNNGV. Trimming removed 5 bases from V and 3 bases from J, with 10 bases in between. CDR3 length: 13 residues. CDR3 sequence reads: CASSPDQDYGYTF. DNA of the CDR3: TGTGCCAGCAGCCCAGACCAGGACTATGGCTACACCTTC.

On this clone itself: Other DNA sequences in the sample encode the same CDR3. The CDR3 region has the DNA TGTGCCAGCTCACCACCGGGGGGAACTGAAGCTTTCTTT. It specifies CASSPPGGTEAFF. V usage is TRBV18 and J usage is TRBJ1-1, with D possibly TRBD1 on 5 matching bases. V was shortened by 0 bases and J by 5 bases, with 7 bases between the two germline ends. This CDR3 is 13 amino acids long. The germline CDR1 and CDR2 sequences are KGHSH and LQKENI. The full variable domain, completed using reference TRBV18 and TRBJ1-1, is NAGVMQNPRHLVRRRGQEARLRCSPMKGHSHVYWYRQLPEEGLKFMVYLQKENIIDESGMPKERFSAEFPKEGPSILRIQQVVRGDSAAYFCASSPPGGTEAFFGQGTRLTVV.

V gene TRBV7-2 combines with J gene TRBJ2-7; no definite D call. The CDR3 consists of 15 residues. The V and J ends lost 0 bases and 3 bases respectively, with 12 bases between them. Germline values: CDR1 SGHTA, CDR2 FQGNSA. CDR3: CASSLAGLADYEQYF. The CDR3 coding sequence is TGTGCCAGCAGCTTAGCGGGGTTGGCTGACTACGAGCAGTACTTC.

CDR3 in DNA: TGTGCCAGCAGTAAACAGGGGCGCGGGGAGCTGTTTTTT. Amino acids: CASSKQGRGELFF. The chain employs TRBV27 and TRBJ2-2; TRBD1 aligns across 7 bases. J gave up 7 bases and V 5 bases, and 4 bases lay outside the gene matches. Germline-derived CDR1 and CDR2 are MNHEY and SMNVEV (reference sequence). There are 13 residues in the CDR3.

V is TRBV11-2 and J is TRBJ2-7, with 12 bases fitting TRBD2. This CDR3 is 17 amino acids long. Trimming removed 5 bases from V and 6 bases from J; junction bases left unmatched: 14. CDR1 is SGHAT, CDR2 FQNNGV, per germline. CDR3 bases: TGTGCCAGCAGCCTCAGGGGTCGGGGACTAGCGGGTATCGAGCAGTACTTC. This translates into CASSLRGRGLAGIEQYF.

The CDR3 region has the DNA TGTGCCAGCAGTTTATCTCCTAGCCGGGGGGATGAGCAGTTCTTC. It codes for CASSLSPSRGDEQFF. This chain joins TRBV28 and TRBJ2-1; 7 bases map to TRBD2. Germline V gene sequence: CDR1 MDHEN, CDR2 SYDVKM. The CDR3 has 15 amino acids. V lost 1 base to trimming and J lost 8 bases; unmatched junction nucleotides: 8.

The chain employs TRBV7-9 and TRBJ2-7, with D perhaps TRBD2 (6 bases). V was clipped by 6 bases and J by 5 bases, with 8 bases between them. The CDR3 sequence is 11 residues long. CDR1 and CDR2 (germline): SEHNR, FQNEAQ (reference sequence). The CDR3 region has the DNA TGTGCCAGCAGGTCGGGAGACGAGCAGTACTTC. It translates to CASRSGDEQYF.

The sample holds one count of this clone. The CDR3 sequence is CASSSIAGGPVSQFF. CDR3 DNA sequence: TGTGCCAGCAGCTCGATAGCGGGAGGGCCTGTTTCGCAGTTCTTC. This rearrangement joins TRBV7-3 to TRBJ2-1; the match to TRBD2 covers 11 bases. V was clipped by 4 bases and J by 12 bases; unmatched bases: 11. Germline V CDR1 and CDR2: SGHTA, FQGTGA. The CDR3 extends over 15 amino acids.